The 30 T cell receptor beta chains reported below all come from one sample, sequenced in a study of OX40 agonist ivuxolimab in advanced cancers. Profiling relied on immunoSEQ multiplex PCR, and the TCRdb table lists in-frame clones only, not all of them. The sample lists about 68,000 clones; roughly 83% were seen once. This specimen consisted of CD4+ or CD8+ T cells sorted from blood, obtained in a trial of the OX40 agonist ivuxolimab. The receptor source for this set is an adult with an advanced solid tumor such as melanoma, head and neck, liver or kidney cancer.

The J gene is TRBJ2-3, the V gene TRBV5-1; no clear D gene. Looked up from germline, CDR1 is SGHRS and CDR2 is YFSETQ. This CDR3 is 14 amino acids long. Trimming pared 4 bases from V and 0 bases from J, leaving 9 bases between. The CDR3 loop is CASSRLGSTDTQYF. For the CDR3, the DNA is TGCGCCAGCAGCCGGCTAGGGAGCACAGATACGCAGTATTTT.

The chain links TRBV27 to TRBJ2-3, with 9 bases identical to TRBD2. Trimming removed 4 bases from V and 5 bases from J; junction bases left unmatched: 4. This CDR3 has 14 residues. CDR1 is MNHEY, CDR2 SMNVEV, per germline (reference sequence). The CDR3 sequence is CASSYGGGVDTQYF. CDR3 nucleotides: TGTGCCAGCAGTTACGGCGGGGGGGTAGATACGCAGTATTTT.

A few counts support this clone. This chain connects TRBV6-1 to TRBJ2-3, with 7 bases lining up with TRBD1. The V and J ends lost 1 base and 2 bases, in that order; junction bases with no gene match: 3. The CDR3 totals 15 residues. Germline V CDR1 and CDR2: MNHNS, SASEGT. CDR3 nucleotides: TGTGCCAGCAGTGAAGGTAGGGGGCCCACAGATACGCAGTATTTT. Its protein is CASSEGRGPTDTQYF.

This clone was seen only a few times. CDR3 protein: CASSYRRTDTQYF. CDR3 nucleotide sequence: TGTGCCAGCAGCTACCGGCGCACAGATACGCAGTATTTT. J is TRBJ2-3 and V is TRBV11-2; no clear D. V gave up 4 bases and J gave up 1 base, with 6 bases separating them. The CDR3 loop spans 13 amino acids. Germline V gene lookup returns CDR1 SGHAT and CDR2 FQNNGV.

The CDR3 DNA is TGTGCCAGCAGCTTAAAGGTAGGGGGGAACACTGAAGCTTTCTTT. This gives the protein CASSLKVGGNTEAFF. The rearrangement links TRBV11-2 to TRBJ1-1; TRBD1 might be the D (6 bases). Germline V gene lookup returns CDR1 SGHAT and CDR2 FQNNGV. The CDR3 is 15 residues long. Trimming took off 2 bases at V and 1 base at J, with 11 bases between the two ends.

The CDR3 loop reads CASRPTGGSAGELFF. In DNA, the CDR3 is TGTGCCAGCAGACCTACAGGGGGCTCGGCCGGGGAGCTGTTTTTT. The chain employs TRBV6-6 and TRBJ2-2, with TRBD1 identical over 9 bases. Germline CDR1 is MNHNY and CDR2 is SVGAGI (reference sequence). The CDR3 is made up of 15 amino acids. V lost 6 bases to trimming and J lost 6 bases; unmatched junction nucleotides: 8.

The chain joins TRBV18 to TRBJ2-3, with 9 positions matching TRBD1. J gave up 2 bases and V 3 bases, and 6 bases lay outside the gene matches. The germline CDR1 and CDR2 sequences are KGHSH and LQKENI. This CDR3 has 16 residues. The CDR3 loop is CASSPGQGLPTDTQYF. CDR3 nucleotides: TGTGCCAGCTCACCCGGACAGGGGCTCCCCACAGATACGCAGTATTTT. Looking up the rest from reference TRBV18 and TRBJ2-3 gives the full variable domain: NAGVMQNPRHLVRRRGQEARLRCSPMKGHSHVYWYRQLPEEGLKFMVYLQKENIIDESGMPKERFSAEFPKEGPSILRIQQVVRGDSAAYFCASSPGQGLPTDTQYFGPGTRLTVL.

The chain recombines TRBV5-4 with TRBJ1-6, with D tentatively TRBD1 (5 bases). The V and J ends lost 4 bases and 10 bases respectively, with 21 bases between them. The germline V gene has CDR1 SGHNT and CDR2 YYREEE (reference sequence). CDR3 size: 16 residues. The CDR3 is CASSRDGTSKGSPLHF. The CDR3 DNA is TGTGCCAGCAGCAGAGATGGGACCTCCAAAGGGTCACCCCTCCACTTT. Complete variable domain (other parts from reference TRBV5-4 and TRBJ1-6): ETGVTQSPTHLIKTRGQQVTLRCSSQSGHNTVSWYQQALGQGPQFIFQYYREEENGRGNFPPRFSGLQFPNYSSELNVNALELDDSALYLCASSRDGTSKGSPLHFGNGTRLTVT.

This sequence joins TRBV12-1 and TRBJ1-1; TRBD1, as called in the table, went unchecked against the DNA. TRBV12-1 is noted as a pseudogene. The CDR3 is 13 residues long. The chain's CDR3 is CASSFVGATEAFF. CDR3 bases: TGTGCCAGCAGCTTTGTGGGGGCCACTGAAGCTTTCTTT.

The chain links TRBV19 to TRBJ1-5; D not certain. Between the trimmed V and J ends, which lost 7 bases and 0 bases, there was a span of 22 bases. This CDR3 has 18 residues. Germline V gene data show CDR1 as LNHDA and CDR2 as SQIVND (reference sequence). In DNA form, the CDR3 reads TGTGCCAGTACCGATACGGGTGGACGGTTCTATAGCAATCAGCCCCAGCATTTT. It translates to CASTDTGGRFYSNQPQHF. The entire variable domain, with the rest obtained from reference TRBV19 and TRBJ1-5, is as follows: DGGITQSPKYLFRKEGQNVTLSCEQNLNHDAMYWYRQDPGQGLRLIYYSQIVNDFQKGDIAEGYSVSREKKESFPLTVTSAQKNPTAFYLCASTDTGGRFYSNQPQHFGDGTRLSIL.

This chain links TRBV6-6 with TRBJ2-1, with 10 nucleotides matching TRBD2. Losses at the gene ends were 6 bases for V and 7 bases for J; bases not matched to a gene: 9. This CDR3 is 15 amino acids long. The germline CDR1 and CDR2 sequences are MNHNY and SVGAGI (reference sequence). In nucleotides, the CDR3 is TGTGCCAGCAGGCCCCCTAGCGGGGGTTGGAATGAGCAGTTCTTC. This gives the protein CASRPPSGGWNEQFF.

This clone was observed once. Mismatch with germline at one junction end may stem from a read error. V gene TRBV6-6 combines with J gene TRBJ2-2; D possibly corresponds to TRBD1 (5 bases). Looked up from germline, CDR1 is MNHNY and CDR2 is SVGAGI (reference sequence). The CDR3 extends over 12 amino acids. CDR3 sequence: CAGSRQTGELFF. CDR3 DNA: TGTGCCGGCAGTCGACAGACCGGGGAGCTGTTTTTT.

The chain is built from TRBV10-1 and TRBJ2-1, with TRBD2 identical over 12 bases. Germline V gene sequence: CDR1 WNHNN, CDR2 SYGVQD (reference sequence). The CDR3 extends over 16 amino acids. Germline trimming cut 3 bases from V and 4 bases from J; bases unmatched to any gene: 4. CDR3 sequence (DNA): TGCGCCAGCAGTGATCCTAGCGGGGGGGGTTACAATGAGCAGTTCTTC. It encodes CASSDPSGGGYNEQFF.

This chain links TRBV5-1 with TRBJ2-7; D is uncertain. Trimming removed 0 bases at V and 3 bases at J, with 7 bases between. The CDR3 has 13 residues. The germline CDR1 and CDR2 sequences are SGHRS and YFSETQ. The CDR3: CASSLAGSYEQYF. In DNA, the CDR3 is TGCGCCAGCAGCTTGGCCGGTAGCTACGAGCAGTACTTC.

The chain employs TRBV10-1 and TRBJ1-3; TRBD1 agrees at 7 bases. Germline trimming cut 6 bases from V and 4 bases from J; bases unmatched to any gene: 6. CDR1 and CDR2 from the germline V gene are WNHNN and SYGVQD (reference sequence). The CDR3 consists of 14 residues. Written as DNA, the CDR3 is TGCGCCAGCAGGAGAGACAGGGAAGGAAACACCATATATTTT. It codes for CASRRDREGNTIYF.

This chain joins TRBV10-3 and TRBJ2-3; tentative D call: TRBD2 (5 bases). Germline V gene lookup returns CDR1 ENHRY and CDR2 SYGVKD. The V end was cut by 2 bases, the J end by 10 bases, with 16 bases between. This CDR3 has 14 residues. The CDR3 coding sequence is TGTGCCATCAGTGAGGGTATCGGGGTGGGAGCGCAGTATTTT. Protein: CAISEGIGVGAQYF.

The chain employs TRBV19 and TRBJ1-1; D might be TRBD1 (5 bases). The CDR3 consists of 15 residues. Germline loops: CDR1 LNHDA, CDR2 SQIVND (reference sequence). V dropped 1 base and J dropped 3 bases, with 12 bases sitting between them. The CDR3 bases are TGTGCCAGTAGTATAGTGAGGGGATTGCACACTGAAGCTTTCTTT. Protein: CASSIVRGLHTEAFF. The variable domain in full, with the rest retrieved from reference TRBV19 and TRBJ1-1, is DGGITQSPKYLFRKEGQNVTLSCEQNLNHDAMYWYRQDPGQGLRLIYYSQIVNDFQKGDIAEGYSVSREKKESFPLTVTSAQKNPTAFYLCASSIVRGLHTEAFFGQGTRLTVV.

CDR3: CASSRMDSNNSPLHF. The CDR3 bases are TGTGCCAGCAGCAGGATGGACAGCAATAATTCACCCCTCCACTTT. The chain carries TRBV5-5 and TRBJ1-6; a weak D match, TRBD1 (6 bases). This CDR3 spans 15 amino acids. Between the trimmed V and J ends, which lost 4 bases and 5 bases, there was a span of 13 bases. The germline CDR1 and CDR2 sequences are SGHKS and YYEKEE (reference sequence). Variable domain in full (rest from reference TRBV5-5 and TRBJ1-6): DAGVTQSPTHLIKTRGQQVTLRCSPISGHKSVSWYQQVLGQGPQFIFQYYEKEERGRGNFPDRFSARQFPNYSSELNVNALLLGDSALYLCASSRMDSNNSPLHFGNGTRLTVT.

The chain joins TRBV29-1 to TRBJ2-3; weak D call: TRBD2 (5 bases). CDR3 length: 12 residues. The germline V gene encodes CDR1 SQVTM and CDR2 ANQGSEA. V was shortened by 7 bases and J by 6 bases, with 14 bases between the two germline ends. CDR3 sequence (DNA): TGCAGCGGCGAGAGGGTCGGGGATACGCAGTATTTT. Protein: CSGERVGDTQYF.

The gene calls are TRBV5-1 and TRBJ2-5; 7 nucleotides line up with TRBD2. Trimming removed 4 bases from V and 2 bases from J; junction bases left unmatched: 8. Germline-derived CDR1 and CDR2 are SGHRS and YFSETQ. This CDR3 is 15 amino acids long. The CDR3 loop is CASSVQRGPQETQYF. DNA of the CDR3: TGCGCCAGCAGCGTCCAGCGGGGTCCTCAAGAGACCCAGTACTTC.

The CDR3 nucleotides read TGCGCCAGCAGCTTTTCAGGGGTTAACTATGGCTACACCTTC. Protein: CASSFSGVNYGYTF. This chain uses TRBV5-1 with TRBJ1-2; D is perhaps TRBD1 (6 bases). The V and J ends lost 2 bases and 1 base respectively, with 9 bases between them. The CDR3 consists of 14 residues. The germline gives CDR1 SGHRS, CDR2 YFSETQ.

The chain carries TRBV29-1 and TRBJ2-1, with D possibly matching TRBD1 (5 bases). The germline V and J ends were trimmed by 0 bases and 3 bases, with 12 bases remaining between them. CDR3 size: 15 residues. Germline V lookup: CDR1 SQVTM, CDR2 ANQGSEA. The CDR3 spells CSVEDDSSLYNEQFF. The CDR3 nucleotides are TGCAGCGTTGAAGATGACAGCTCCCTCTACAATGAGCAGTTCTTC.

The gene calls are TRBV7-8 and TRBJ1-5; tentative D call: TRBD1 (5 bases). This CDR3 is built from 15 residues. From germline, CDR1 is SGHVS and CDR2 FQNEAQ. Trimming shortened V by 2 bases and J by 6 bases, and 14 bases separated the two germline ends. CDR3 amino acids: CASSLTGQVGQPQHF. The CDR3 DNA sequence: TGTGCCAGCAGCTTAACGGGGCAGGTTGGTCAGCCCCAGCATTTT. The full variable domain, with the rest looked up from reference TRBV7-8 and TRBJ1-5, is GAGVSQSPRYKVAKRGQDVALRCDPISGHVSLFWYQQALGQGPEFLTYFQNEAQLDKSGLPSDRFFAERPEGSVSTLKIQRTQQEDSAVYLCASSLTGQVGQPQHFGDGTRLSIL.

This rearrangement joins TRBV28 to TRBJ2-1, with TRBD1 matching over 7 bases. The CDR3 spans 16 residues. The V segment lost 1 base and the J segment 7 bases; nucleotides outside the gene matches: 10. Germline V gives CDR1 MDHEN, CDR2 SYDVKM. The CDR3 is CASSLFAQGRRNEQFF. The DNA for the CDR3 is TGTGCCAGCAGTTTATTCGCACAGGGGCGGAGGAATGAGCAGTTCTTC.

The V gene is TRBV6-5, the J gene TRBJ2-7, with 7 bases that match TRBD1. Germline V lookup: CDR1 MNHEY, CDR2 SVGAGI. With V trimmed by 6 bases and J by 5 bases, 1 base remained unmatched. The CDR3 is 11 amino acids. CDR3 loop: CASRQGHEQYF. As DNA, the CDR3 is TGTGCCAGCAGACAGGGGCACGAGCAGTACTTC.

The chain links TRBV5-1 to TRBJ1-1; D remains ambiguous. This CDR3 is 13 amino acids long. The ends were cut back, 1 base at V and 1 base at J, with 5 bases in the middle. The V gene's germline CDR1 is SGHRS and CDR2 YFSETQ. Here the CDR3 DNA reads TGCGCCAGCAGCTTGATTGCGAACACTGAAGCTTTCTTT. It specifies CASSLIANTEAFF.

CDR3 nucleotides: TGTGCCAGCAGTTTACAGGGGGCAAGGCCCCAGCATTTT. Translated, it gives CASSLQGARPQHF. The chain recombines TRBV2 with TRBJ1-5; 9 nucleotides match TRBD1. Germline V CDR1 and CDR2: SNHLY, FYNNEI. The CDR3 extends over 13 amino acids. With 5 bases clipped from V and 9 bases from J, the junction kept 5 bases outside the gene matches.

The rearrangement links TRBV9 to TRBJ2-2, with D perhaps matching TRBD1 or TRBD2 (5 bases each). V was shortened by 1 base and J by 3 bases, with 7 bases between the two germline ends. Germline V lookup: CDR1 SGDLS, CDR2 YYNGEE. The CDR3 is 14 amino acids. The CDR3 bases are TGTGCCAGCAGCGTAAGGGGAGACACCGGGGAGCTGTTTTTT. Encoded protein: CASSVRGDTGELFF.

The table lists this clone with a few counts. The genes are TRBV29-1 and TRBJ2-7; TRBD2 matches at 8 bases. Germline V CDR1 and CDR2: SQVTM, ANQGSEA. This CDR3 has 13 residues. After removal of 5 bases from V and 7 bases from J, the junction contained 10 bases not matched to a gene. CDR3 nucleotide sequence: TGCAGCGTTCTTCGGGGGGGGCCGAGAGAGCAGTACTTC. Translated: CSVLRGGPREQYF.

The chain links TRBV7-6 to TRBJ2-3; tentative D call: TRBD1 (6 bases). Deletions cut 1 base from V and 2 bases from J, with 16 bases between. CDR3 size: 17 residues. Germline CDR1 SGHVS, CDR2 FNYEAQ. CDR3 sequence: CASSLVTGPTTTDTQYF. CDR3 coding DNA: TGTGCCAGCAGCTTAGTAACAGGGCCCACTACCACAGATACGCAGTATTTT.